The rows below give T cell receptor beta chains drawn from one sample of a study of identical twins. TCRdb re-analysed the 5' RACE reads in MiXCR, keeping a single row per CDR3 protein. The sample yields about 660,000 distinct CDR3 sequences, more than 6.5% seen once. The sample also formed part of further work on yellow fever vaccine responses in identical twins.

The sequenced material came from PBMCs. The source is a woman aged 18-35 years in good health. The CDR3 runs from the conserved cysteine through the conserved F or W. A D gene is named only where the DNA matches it firmly. A row's size may be missing; if present it is once, few, many or a size class.

d_gene: TRBD2
v_gene: TRBV3-1
abundance: .
CDR3aa: CASSQDGRGAYEQFF

d_gene: .
v_gene: TRBV6-5
abundance: .
CDR3aa: CASSYSGTEETQYF

d_gene: .
v_gene: TRBV29-1
abundance: few
CDR3aa: CSDSVGSLRFF

d_gene: .
v_gene: TRBV7-7
abundance: few
CDR3aa: CASSLSLMETQYF

d_gene: .
v_gene: TRBV4-3
abundance: .
CDR3aa: CASSQVRGTGRDNEQFF

d_gene: TRBD1
v_gene: TRBV29-1
abundance: .
CDR3aa: CSVCGVQGAARETQYF

d_gene: .
v_gene: TRBV7-8
abundance: .
CDR3aa: CASSFWGVDTDTQYF

d_gene: TRBD2
v_gene: TRBV11-2
abundance: few
CDR3aa: CASSPAGSAGGLGSKNIQYF

d_gene: .
v_gene: TRBV7-6
abundance: .
CDR3aa: CASSDPLRGNEKLFF

d_gene: .
v_gene: TRBV6-1
abundance: many
CDR3aa: CASSAQGRTEAFF

d_gene: .
v_gene: TRBV28
abundance: many
CDR3aa: CASSPPRDMTYQETQYF

d_gene: TRBD2
v_gene: TRBV28
abundance: .
CDR3aa: CASSLSAGGTKNIQYF

d_gene: .
v_gene: TRBV27
abundance: .
CDR3aa: CASRMDGSSYGYTF

d_gene: .
v_gene: TRBV7-3
abundance: few
CDR3aa: CASSLTSRSTDTQYF

d_gene: TRBD2
v_gene: TRBV27
abundance: few
CDR3aa: CASSFSGISYEQYF

d_gene: TRBD2
v_gene: TRBV28
abundance: .
CDR3aa: CASSSPAGGKETQYF

d_gene: .
v_gene: TRBV20-1
abundance: few
CDR3aa: CSANRQVQDTQYF

d_gene: .
v_gene: TRBV20-1
abundance: few
CDR3aa: CSAGDQTGELFF

d_gene: .
v_gene: TRBV4-2
abundance: few
CDR3aa: CASSQRPSPELFF

d_gene: .
v_gene: TRBV27
abundance: few
CDR3aa: CASSMRTSYYEQYF

d_gene: .
v_gene: TRBV29-1
abundance: many
CDR3aa: CRACGGFWSLTGELFF

d_gene: TRBD1
v_gene: TRBV12-3/TRBV12-4
abundance: few
CDR3aa: CASSFTSDGTAQYF

d_gene: TRBD2
v_gene: TRBV2
abundance: .
CDR3aa: CASSLNSGEYYEQYF

d_gene: TRBD2
v_gene: TRBV2
abundance: many
CDR3aa: CASLGGAYEQYF

d_gene: .
v_gene: TRBV5-1
abundance: many
CDR3aa: CASRSRTVANYGYTF

d_gene: .
v_gene: TRBV29-1
abundance: many
CDR3aa: CSVETRASGNTIYF

d_gene: .
v_gene: TRBV29-1
abundance: many
CDR3aa: CSVDSGFNEQFF

d_gene: .
v_gene: TRBV19
abundance: .
CDR3aa: CASTHGATLSTDTQYF

d_gene: .
v_gene: TRBV11-2
abundance: .
CDR3aa: CASSGLRDSTGELFF

d_gene: TRBD2
v_gene: TRBV20-1
abundance: .
CDR3aa: CSALTNGGVNEQFF

d_gene: TRBD2
v_gene: TRBV15
abundance: few
CDR3aa: CATSRDRTSVNSYNEQFF

d_gene: .
v_gene: TRBV29-1
abundance: few
CDR3aa: CSVDNTGSAGYTF

d_gene: TRBD2
v_gene: TRBV6-4
abundance: .
CDR3aa: CASSVSAGGTQYF